Each of the 31 T cell receptor beta chains below was sequenced from the same sample in a study of neurological immune-mediated disorders. TCRdb re-derived calls from the 5' RACE reads in MiXCR, one entry per CDR3 protein. The data contain approximately 100,000 distinct CDR3 sequences, 3.5% of them singletons. What was sequenced was PBMCs. These receptors all stem from a woman aged 45-65 years with multiple sclerosis.

This clonotype has at least ten counts. This chain uses TRBV20-1 with TRBJ2-7; D not certain. V lost 6 bases to trimming and J lost 6 bases, with 9 bases between them. Germline lookup yields CDR1 DFQATT and CDR2 SNEGSKA (reference sequence). This CDR3 contains 10 residues. The CDR3 DNA follows: TGCAGTGCACACAAGGTCGAGCAGTACTTC. Residues: CSAHKVEQYF.

This clonotype was picked up many times. The chain has TRBV7-8 and TRBJ1-4; the D gene is possibly TRBD1 (6 bases). The CDR3 covers 16 residues. Germline CDR1 reads SGHVS; CDR2 reads FQNEAQ. V was pared by 2 bases and J by 0 bases, with 10 bases between. The CDR3 coding sequence is TGTGCCAGCAGCTTAAGACGACAGGCAACTAATGAAAAACTGTTTTTT. Translating gives CASSLRRQATNEKLFF.

The sample holds many counts of this clonotype. J is TRBJ1-1 and V is TRBV19; no clear D. The CDR3 contains 10 residues. The germline V gene encodes CDR1 LNHDA and CDR2 SQIVND (reference sequence). Trimming cost V 3 bases and J 10 bases, with 6 bases left between them. CDR3 bases: TGTGCCAGTAGTATGGGGAGAGCTTTCTTT. Translated: CASSMGRAFF.

In this sample, this clonotype turned up many times. The genes are TRBV5-5 and TRBJ2-5; D is ambiguous. The CDR3 loop spans 12 amino acids. The germline gives CDR1 SGHKS, CDR2 YYEKEE (reference sequence). V lost 4 bases and J lost 5, with 9 bases in between. The CDR3 nucleotides read TGTGCCAGCAGCGCAAGACTCGAGACCCAGTACTTC. Amino acid sequence: CASSARLETQYF. The variable domain in full, with the rest retrieved from reference TRBV5-5 and TRBJ2-5, is DAGVTQSPTHLIKTRGQQVTLRCSPISGHKSVSWYQQVLGQGPQFIFQYYEKEERGRGNFPDRFSARQFPNYSSELNVNALLLGDSALYLCASSARLETQYFGPGTRLLVL.

This clonotype was picked up many times. The CDR3 region is CASKDNYEQYF. DNA for the CDR3: TGCGCCAGCAAGGACAACTACGAGCAGTACTTC. The chain couples TRBV5-1 to TRBJ2-7; maybe TRBD1 (5 bases). Germline CDR1 and CDR2: SGHRS and YFSETQ. The CDR3 runs 11 residues. The germline V and J ends were trimmed by 6 bases and 3 bases, with 7 bases remaining between them.

This clonotype was recorded many times. This rearrangement joins TRBV6-5 to TRBJ2-7; D not certain. Per germline, CDR1 MNHEY and CDR2 SVGAGI. V lost 0 bases and J 0 bases, leaving 12 bases between the germline ends. The CDR3 loop spans 16 amino acids. The CDR3 nucleotides read TGTGCCAGCAGTTACTCCCCTGGCAGGAGCTCCTACGAGCAGTACTTC. As protein: CASSYSPGRSSYEQYF.

At least ten counts were recorded for this clonotype. The rearrangement uses TRBV3-1 and TRBJ1-1; 8 bases line up with TRBD1. Germline V lookup: CDR1 LGHDT, CDR2 YNNKEL (reference sequence). The J segment lost 4 bases and the V segment lost 4 bases, leaving 2 bases of the junction unmatched. The CDR3 sequence is 13 residues long. CDR3 loop: CASSRDRPTEAFF. For the CDR3, the DNA is TGTGCCAGCAGCCGGGACAGGCCCACTGAAGCTTTCTTT. The complete variable domain, with remaining parts taken from reference TRBV3-1 and TRBJ1-1, reads DTAVSQTPKYLVTQMGNDKSIKCEQNLGHDTMYWYKQDSKKFLKIMFSYNNKELIINETVPNRFSPKSPDKAHLNLHINSLELGDSAVYFCASSRDRPTEAFFGQGTRLTVV.

There are many counts of this clonotype. The chain recombines TRBV28 with TRBJ1-2; no clear D. Germline V lookup: CDR1 MDHEN, CDR2 SYDVKM. The ends were cut back, 6 bases at V and 6 bases at J, with 8 bases in the middle. CDR3 length equals 11 residues. CDR3 DNA: TGTGCCAGCAGCCAAGGCCATGGCTACACCTTC. Translation gives CASSQGHGYTF.

This clonotype was seen many times. The chain combines TRBV7-9 with TRBJ2-2, with D hard to call. Trimming removed 6 bases at V and 3 bases at J, with 11 bases between. This CDR3 is 14 amino acids long. The germline V gene encodes CDR1 SEHNR and CDR2 FQNEAQ (reference sequence). The CDR3 sequence: CASSHDGYTGELFF. The CDR3 DNA follows: TGTGCCAGCAGTCATGACGGGTACACCGGGGAGCTGTTTTTT. The full variable domain, completed using reference TRBV7-9 and TRBJ2-2, is DTGVSQNPRHKITKRGQNVTFRCDPISEHNRLYWYRQTLGQGPEFLTYFQNEAQLEKSRLLSDRFSAERPKGSFSTLEIQRTEQGDSAMYLCASSHDGYTGELFFGEGSRLTVL.

This clonotype was picked up many times. The chain combines TRBV20-1 with TRBJ1-5; D might be TRBD1 (6 bases). V lost 0 bases to trimming and J lost 1 base, with 13 bases between them. This CDR3 is built from 16 residues. Germline lookup yields CDR1 DFQATT and CDR2 SNEGSKA (reference sequence). CDR3 DNA: TGCAGTGCTAGAGATGTACAGGGAGGGAGCAATCAGCCCCAGCATTTT. This encodes CSARDVQGGSNQPQHF.

In its sample, this clonotype was seen many times. The V gene is TRBV9, the J gene TRBJ2-7; possibly TRBD2 for D (5 bases). CDR3 length: 16 amino acids. Germline V gives CDR1 SGDLS, CDR2 YYNGEE. The V gene lost 4 bases and the J gene lost 5 bases, with 22 bases spanning the gap. CDR3 loop: CASSSARGQPWDEQYF. The DNA for the CDR3 is TGTGCCAGCAGCTCTGCTCGGGGTCAGCCTTGGGACGAGCAGTACTTC.

This clonotype was recorded many times. The chain couples TRBV7-6 to TRBJ1-1; a possible D gene is TRBD1 (5 bases). The germline gives CDR1 SGHVS, CDR2 FNYEAQ. The CDR3 covers 13 residues. With 0 bases removed from V and 5 bases from J, the gap between germline ends came to 7 bases. CDR3 DNA sequence: TGTGCCAGCAGCTTAGCCAGGGAGACTGAAGCTTTCTTT. Residues: CASSLARETEAFF.

The table lists this clonotype with many counts. The gene calls are TRBV9 and TRBJ2-5; TRBD1 aligns across 12 bases. The CDR3 loop spans 16 amino acids. The junction had 9 bases not matched to a gene; V was cut back by 7 bases and J by 2 bases. The V gene's germline CDR1 is SGDLS and CDR2 YYNGEE. CDR3 region: CASGPGQGARQETQYF. Here the CDR3 DNA reads TGTGCCAGCGGGCCGGGACAGGGGGCACGGCAAGAGACCCAGTACTTC.

This clonotype was observed at least ten times. The J gene is TRBJ1-4, the V gene TRBV7-9, with 8 bases aligning to TRBD1. This CDR3 spans 17 amino acids. The V and J ends lost 0 bases and 3 bases, in that order; junction bases with no gene match: 6. Per germline, CDR1 SEHNR and CDR2 FQNEAQ (reference sequence). CDR3 DNA sequence: TGTGCCAGCAGCTTAGCCTCCCAGGGGGCGTCTAATGAAAAACTGTTTTTT. Protein product: CASSLASQGASNEKLFF.

This clonotype occurred a few times. One junction end does not reproduce the germline sequence, and a read error may be involved. The rearrangement joins TRBV7-7 to TRBJ2-3, with 10 positions matching TRBD2. The CDR3 consists of 16 residues. Germline lookup yields CDR1 SSHAT and CDR2 FNYEAQ (reference sequence). CDR3 region: CASSPLSGGVTDTQYF. Here the CDR3 DNA reads TGTGCTAGCAGTCCTCTGAGCGGGGGGGTAACAGATACGCAGTATTTT.

The chain has TRBV25-1 and TRBJ2-1; the D is unclear. CDR3 length: 15 residues. V was cut by 6 bases and J by 8 bases, with 20 bases left in between. Germline-derived CDR1 and CDR2 are MGHDK and SYGVNS. Here the CDR3 reads CASSPTTDLIDEQFF. The CDR3 DNA reads TGTGCCAGCAGCCCAACGACGGACCTAATCGATGAGCAGTTCTTC.

This clonotype was recorded at least ten times. The chain carries TRBV6-6 and TRBJ1-6; D is unresolved. With 0 bases removed from V and 5 bases from J, the gap between germline ends came to 8 bases. From germline, CDR1 is MNHNY and CDR2 SVGAGI (reference sequence). This CDR3 is built from 15 residues. The CDR3 spells CASSYSGTDNSPLHF. The CDR3 DNA reads TGTGCCAGCAGTTACTCGGGAACAGATAATTCACCCCTCCACTTT.

Many counts were recorded for this clonotype. The J gene is TRBJ1-3, the V gene TRBV7-2; D unclear. The CDR3 is 15 residues long. The germline V and J ends were trimmed by 5 bases and 0 bases, with 11 bases remaining between them. Germline assignment: CDR1 SGHTA and CDR2 FQGNSA. The CDR3 protein is CASSDRRVSGNTIYF. CDR3 sequence (DNA): TGTGCCAGCAGCGACCGGAGGGTCTCTGGAAACACCATATATTTT.

This clonotype was counted at least ten times. V is TRBV7-9 and J is TRBJ2-6; D gene unclear. Trimming pared 1 base from V and 4 bases from J, leaving 20 bases between. The CDR3 runs to 19 residues. Germline V CDR1 and CDR2: SEHNR, FQNEAQ (reference sequence). The CDR3 DNA reads as TGTGCCAGCAGCTTAGGTGGCAGACTGGTCGATTCGGGGGCCAACGTCCTGACTTTC. It specifies CASSLGGRLVDSGANVLTF.

This clonotype was detected many times. The chain uses TRBV28 and TRBJ1-5; D unclear. This CDR3 comprises 16 residues. Trimming removed 4 bases from V and 7 bases from J, with 20 bases in between. Germline V gene data show CDR1 as MDHEN and CDR2 as SYDVKM. DNA for the CDR3: TGTGCCAGCAGTTCGATGGGGTGGAGTCTCCACCAGCCCCAGCATTTT. Its protein product is CASSSMGWSLHQPQHF.

This clonotype came up many times. This rearrangement joins TRBV20-1 to TRBJ1-5; perhaps TRBD1 as D (5 bases). CDR3 length: 14 residues. V gave up 4 bases and J gave up 3 bases, with 13 bases separating them. Germline CDR1 and CDR2: DFQATT and SNEGSKA (reference sequence). The CDR3 here is CSATSTGYNQPQHF. CDR3 sequence (DNA): TGCAGTGCTACTAGTACAGGTTACAATCAGCCCCAGCATTTT.

This clonotype was found many times. This rearrangement joins TRBV9 to TRBJ2-7; 10 positions agree with TRBD1. The CDR3 totals 16 residues. Per the germline V gene, CDR1 is SGDLS and CDR2 is YYNGEE. V gave up 3 bases and J gave up 3 bases; unmatched junction bases: 9. The CDR3 loop is CASSAGTGAFNYEQYF. CDR3 sequence (DNA): TGTGCCAGCAGCGCTGGGACAGGGGCCTTTAACTACGAGCAGTACTTC.

This clonotype was seen many times. The chain recombines TRBV20-1 with TRBJ1-1; the D gene is possibly TRBD1 (5 bases). V was clipped by 1 base and J by 0 bases, with 6 bases between them. The CDR3 consists of 13 residues. CDR1 DFQATT and CDR2 SNEGSKA come from the germline V gene (reference sequence). CDR3 loop: CSARGTLNTEAFF. The CDR3 bases are TGCAGTGCTAGAGGGACATTGAACACTGAAGCTTTCTTT.

At least ten counts were recorded for this clonotype. The chain combines TRBV12-3 or TRBV12-4 with TRBJ1-3, with D tentatively TRBD1 (6 bases). This CDR3 spans 14 amino acids. Trimming stripped 5 bases from V and 1 base from J, with 9 bases between. CDR3: CASSSRGSGNTIYF. The CDR3 nucleotides are TGTGCCAGCAGTAGCAGGGGATCTGGAAACACCATATATTTT.

Concerning this clonotype itself: The junction shows a germline mismatch at one end, possibly a read error. The gene calls are TRBV7-9 and TRBJ1-2; no clear D gene. The CDR3 sequence is 15 residues long. Germline loops: CDR1 SEHNR, CDR2 FQNEAQ (reference sequence). CDR3 DNA sequence: TGTGTCAGCAGCTTATCCAGTATGACTATAAGCGGCTACACCTTC. Its translation is CVSSLSSMTISGYTF. Full variable domain (outside the CDR3, taken from reference TRBV7-9 and TRBJ1-2): DTGVSQNPRHKITKRGQNVTFRCDPISEHNRLYWYRQTLGQGPEFLTYFQNEAQLEKSRLLSDRFSAERPKGSFSTLEIQRTEQGDSAMYLCVSSLSSMTISGYTFGSGTRLTVV.

The table lists this clonotype with many counts. This sequence joins TRBV12-3 or TRBV12-4 and TRBJ2-3; 7 bases fit TRBD1. With 6 bases clipped from V and 7 bases from J, the junction kept 7 bases outside the gene matches. The CDR3 consists of 13 residues. The CDR3 region is CASRPTGTYTQYF. The DNA of the CDR3 is TGTGCCAGCAGGCCGACAGGGACATATACGCAGTATTTT.

This clonotype was observed at least ten times. The J gene is TRBJ1-4, the V gene TRBV5-1, with D maybe TRBD1 (6 bases). CDR1 and CDR2 from the germline V gene are SGHRS and YFSETQ. The length of the CDR3 is 15 residues. V lost 4 bases to trimming and J lost 7 bases, with 17 bases between them. CDR3 coding DNA: TGCGCCAGCAGCGCCCAACAGGGTCGGGGTGAAAAACTGTTTTTT. It codes for CASSAQQGRGEKLFF. Complete variable domain (other parts from reference TRBV5-1 and TRBJ1-4): KAGVTQTPRYLIKTRGQQVTLSCSPISGHRSVSWYQQTPGQGLQFLFEYFSETQRNKGNFPGRFSGRQFSNSRSEMNVSTLELGDSALYLCASSAQQGRGEKLFFGSGTQLSVL.

This clonotype was picked up many times. The CDR3 DNA sequence: TGTGCCAGCAGCGCGGGGCACGCGGGGGCAAAAACAGATACGCAGTATTTT. Protein product: CASSAGHAGAKTDTQYF. The chain combines TRBV5-6 with TRBJ2-3; a weak D match, TRBD2 (7 bases). The CDR3 has 17 amino acids. In germline, CDR1 is SGHDT, CDR2 YYEEEE. V was trimmed by 4 bases and J by 3 bases, leaving 21 bases between them.

This clonotype was seen repeatedly, ten times or more. This chain uses TRBV12-3 or TRBV12-4 with TRBJ2-5; D gene uncertain. V was pared by 2 bases and J by 4 bases, with 11 bases between. The CDR3 loop spans 14 amino acids. CDR3 residues: CASSLMAVLETQYF. CDR3 nucleotides: TGTGCCAGCAGTTTAATGGCGGTCCTAGAGACCCAGTACTTC.

This clonotype was counted many times. The rearrangement links TRBV20-1 to TRBJ2-2; possible D gene TRBD2, 5 bases. This CDR3 is built from 14 residues. The germline V and J ends were trimmed by 4 bases and 5 bases, with 14 bases remaining between them. Germline V gene sequence: CDR1 DFQATT, CDR2 SNEGSKA (reference sequence). In DNA, the CDR3 is TGCAGTGCTAAGCGGAATGGGGTAACCGGGGAGCTGTTTTTT. Translation: CSAKRNGVTGELFF.

This clonotype has a count of ten or more. J is TRBJ2-2 and V is TRBV24-1, with TRBD1 identical over 10 bases. The CDR3 has 16 amino acids. CDR1 is KGHDR, CDR2 SFDVKD, per germline. The J segment lost 6 bases and the V segment lost 4 bases, leaving 7 bases of the junction unmatched. CDR3 loop: CATSDPRQGASGELFF. CDR3 in DNA: TGTGCCACCAGTGACCCGAGACAGGGGGCTTCCGGGGAGCTGTTTTTT.